This T cell receptor (beta chain) appears in the sequencing data of a study of shared clonotypes between healthy human individuals (dated by TCRdb to 2019 to 2021). At the level of the whole study: Three men and a couple of women, aged 18 to 49 years, made up the cohort. Leukapheresis yielded between about 0.8 and 9.5 billion PBMCs per donor. The study deeply sequenced blood TCR repertoires of about 5 healthy adults to estimate repertoire size and the extent of clonotype sharing between individuals. Different laboratories and diverse techniques were used to prepare libraries and sequence TCR repertoires, to increase sequencing depth and limit assay-specific biases. For each donor, CD4 naive and CD4 memory were each run on three plates, CD8 naive on two plates, and CD8 memory on one plate.

From its cysteine to its phenylalanine, the CDR3 spans 16 amino acids. Only the CDR3 portion is preserved as DNA: 48 bases, with reading frame beginning at the first base. V gives up 0 bases and J gives up 9 bases, and the segment between their germline ends measures 18 bases. CDR1 MNHNY and CDR2 SVGAGI were looked up in the germline V gene (reference sequence). CD8 naive samples consisted of CD45RO-negative cells that were positively selected for CCR7, yielding a CD45RA+CCR7+ population without TemRA cells. Healthy HIV-negative adults with no recently reported acute infections or vaccinations were included as donors. Only Caucasian adults living in Nashville, Tennessee, USA were represented among the donors. Blood was obtained by leukapheresis, after which PBMCs were separated by Ficoll-Histopaque density gradient centrifugation and cryopreserved in liquid nitrogen vapor phase. Purity and quantity of every magnetically sorted T cell population were checked by analytical flow cytometry. Each sorted fraction had its genomic DNA isolated and then quantified by UV absorbance on a Nanodrop 2000c.

Details on this clone: Its antigen has not been determined. Nothing much larger sits one base from this clone, and base qualities are not available.

Using the deep immunoSEQ assay, TCR CDR3 regions were amplified from genomic DNA by multiplex PCR. Extracted genomic DNA from each cell subset was spread evenly across all wells of several immunoSEQ 96-well plates, with each plate serving as a replicate. Each replicate PCR for sorted subsets received around 200 ng genomic DNA, equal to tens of thousands of T cell genomes. The purified libraries were quantified using a Qubit 3.0 fluorometer, sized with a Bioanalyzer 2100, and then quantified again using the KAPA Library Quantification kit. Every immunoSEQ 96-well plate was sequenced on a dedicated single-read 150-cycle Illumina NextSeq 550 flow cell. As for how the authors treated the data: The immunoSEQ output contained only junctional sequences without quality scores, so filtering could not match that applied to full-length reads. To assign V/J genes and CDR3, sequences were annotated using PyIR, a Python wrapper for IgBLAST v1.9, with IMGT germline references. Reads were removed for weak V/J assignments (E-value above 1e-6), missing CDR3, stop codons, out-of-frame junctions, or ambiguous translated residues. V3J clonotypes were defined as sequences sharing an identical inferred V gene, J gene, and CDR3 amino acid sequence. Percentage overlap between repertoires was computed as shared unique clonotypes divided by the size of the smaller repertoire. Repertoire richness was assessed with RTK rarefaction, the Chao1 estimator, and Recon v2.1 estimates of unobserved clonotypes. OLGA was used to compute generation probabilities for all TCRbeta clonotypes that the gDNA method yielded from a few donors. TCRdb retrieved this table from immuneACCESS and kept in-frame rearrangements only. Not all clones are present; in checked studies, unresolved V genes account for under half, and no reason is known for the remainder. V, J and clone size derive from that table, while D and trimming were established from the DNA sequence. In all, the sample holds millions of clones, and about 95% of those were seen once. Around 1.1% of the sample lies in the top ten.

Results the study describes overall, beyond this receptor: Clonotypes shared by all four sorted-subset donors showed higher generation probabilities than non-shared clonotypes. Estimated clonotype richness was generally larger for naive than for memory subsets. Only blood was sampled, and tissue TCR repertoires likely differ from those in blood. Pairwise subsampling indicated that sequencing depth was expected to affect the degree of clonotype sharing among donors. When several donors were compared, the shared fraction of clonotypes was about 5.2% for naive CD4, more than 3% for naive CD8, more than 2% for memory CD4, and 0.4% for memory CD8. Because the study included a small number of donors, the genetic and exposure-history diversity represented was limited. Rarefaction of sorted-subset datasets indicated incomplete sequencing despite the large sequencing depth.

The receptor comes from a man between 18 and 29 years old in good health. This sequence uses TRBV6-6 and TRBJ2-1; D gene: possibly TRBD1, on 5 matching bases. Sequencing was done on a sample of naive CD8+ T cells sorted from blood. The label giving this sample's cell subset or site can be read as: CD45RA+CCR7+. The DNA sequence follows: TGTGCCAGCAGTTACTCCGGTCAGGGTGAGATGGGTGAGCAGTTCTTC. It specifies CASSYSGQGEMGEQFF.